This note documents a single TCR beta chain sequence. The data are from a study of cytomegalovirus exposure and HLA in healthy donors. As for the study in general: The early release's HLA-typed donors yielded tens of millions of unique TCRs.

This PCR relied on a set of 60 Vbeta primers and 13 Jbeta primers. This table comes from immunoSEQ multiplex PCR, and its TCRdb copy is limited to in-frame clones, with some not included. Of some 140,000 clones listed, 65% to 85% were seen once; the top ten hold over 5%. The CDR3 has 14 residues. Deletions cut 2 bases from V and 2 bases from J, with 8 bases between. Germline CDR1 and CDR2: SGHTA and FQGTGA. The sequenced sample was PBMCs. This chain connects TRBV7-3 to TRBJ2-3; D is unresolved. This clonotype originated in a woman aged 40 to 50 in good health and CMV-seropositive. CDR3 in amino acids: CASSLDFHTDTQYF. The CDR3 DNA is TGTGCCAGCAGCTTAGACTTTCACACAGATACGCAGTATTTT.